This T cell receptor (beta chain) appears in the sequencing data of a study of blood T cells in healthy people across ages. Study conclusions and caveats: Older age went with lower TCR beta diversity per million T cells, in a roughly linear way. Versus aged donors, long-lived donors had higher diversity and more naive CD4+ cells.

CDR3 length: 13 residues. In germline, CDR1 is MNHNY, CDR2 SVGAGI (reference sequence). Between the trimmed V and J ends, which lost 6 bases and 0 bases, there was a span of 9 bases. Per individual sample, total RNA of at least 5.5 micrograms was extracted. Alongside a J-beta primer mix, a sample-barcoded 5' primer served in a second PCR lasting about 6 to 12 cycles. Each cDNA molecule was tagged by a template-switch adaptor with 12 random nucleotides. One entry per CDR3 protein results from TCRdb running MiXCR on the 5' RACE reads. The data contain approximately 1,000,000 distinct CDR3 sequences, less than 50% of them singletons. Remarks on this clonotype: As yet, its antigen is unknown.

The gene calls are TRBV6-6 and TRBJ2-7; D possibly corresponds to TRBD1 (5 bases). What was sequenced was blood. This clonotype was obtained from an older woman in good health. This CDR3 reads CASSKTASYEQYF. The DNA of the CDR3 is TGTGCCAGCAGCAAGACAGCCTCCTACGAGCAGTACTTC.